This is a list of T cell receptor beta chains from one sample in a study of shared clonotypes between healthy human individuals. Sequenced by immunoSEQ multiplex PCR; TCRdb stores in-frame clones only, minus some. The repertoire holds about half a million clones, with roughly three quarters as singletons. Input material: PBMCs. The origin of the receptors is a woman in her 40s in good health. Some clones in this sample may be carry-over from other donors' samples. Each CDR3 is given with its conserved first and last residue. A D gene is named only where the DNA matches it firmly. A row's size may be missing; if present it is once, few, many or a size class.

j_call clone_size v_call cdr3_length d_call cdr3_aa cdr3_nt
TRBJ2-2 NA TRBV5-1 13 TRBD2 CASNPSGAGELFF TGCGCCAGCAATCCTAGCGGTGCCGGGGAGCTGTTTTTT
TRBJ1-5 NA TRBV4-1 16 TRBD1 CASSQDGTGGNQPQHF TGCGCCAGCAGCCAAGATGGTACAGGGGGCAATCAGCCCCAGCATTTT
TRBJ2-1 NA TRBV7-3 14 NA CASSLGASNNEQFF TGTGCCAGCAGCTTAGGAGCTTCCAACAATGAGCAGTTCTTC
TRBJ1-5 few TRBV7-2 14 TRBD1 CASSPGTGNQPQHF TGTGCCAGCAGCCCTGGGACAGGGAATCAGCCCCAGCATTTT
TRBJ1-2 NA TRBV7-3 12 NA CASSLNGAGYTF TGTGCCAGCAGCTTAAACGGGGCTGGCTACACCTTC
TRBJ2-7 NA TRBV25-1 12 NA CASKEGGYEQYF TGTGCCAGCAAAGAAGGAGGCTACGAGCAGTACTTC
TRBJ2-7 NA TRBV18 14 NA CASSPGAPSYEQYF TGTGCCAGCTCACCAGGGGCCCCCTCCTACGAGCAGTACTTC
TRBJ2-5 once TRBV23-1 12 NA CASSRSELSQYF TGCGCCAGCAGTCGATCCGAGTTAAGTCAGTACTTC
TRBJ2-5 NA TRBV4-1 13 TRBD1 CASRDRSQETQYF TGCGCCAGCCGGGACAGGAGCCAAGAGACCCAGTACTTC
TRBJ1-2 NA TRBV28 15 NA CASTSGGLRNYGYTF TGTGCCAGCACCTCCGGGGGGCTCCGTAACTATGGCTACACCTTC
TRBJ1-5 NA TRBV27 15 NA CASSTGGTSSQPQHF TGTGCCAGCAGTACGGGGGGGACGTCTAGTCAGCCCCAGCATTTT
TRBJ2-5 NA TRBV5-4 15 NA CASSQGGRGGETQYF TGTGCCAGCAGCCAGGGCGGGAGAGGGGGGGAGACCCAGTACTTC
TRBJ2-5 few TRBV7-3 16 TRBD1 CASSPPPGQTQETQYF TGTGCCAGCAGCCCCCCGCCGGGACAGACCCAAGAGACCCAGTACTTC
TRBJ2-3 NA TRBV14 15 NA CASSLRVRRTDTQYF TGTGCCAGCAGCCTCAGGGTGCGCCGCACAGATACGCAGTATTTT
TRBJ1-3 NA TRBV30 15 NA CAWRKGGVSGNTIYF TGTGCCTGGAGGAAGGGGGGGGTCTCTGGAAACACCATATATTTT
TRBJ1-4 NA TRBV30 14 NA CACPGTTHTEKLFF TGTGCCTGCCCCGGGACTACTCATACCGAAAAACTGTTTTTT
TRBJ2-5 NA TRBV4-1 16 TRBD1 CASSQDTGVGLETQYF TGCGCCAGCAGCCAAGATACAGGGGTAGGATTGGAGACCCAGTACTTC
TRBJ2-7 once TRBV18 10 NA CGNNVYEQYF TGTGGAAATAACGTCTACGAGCAGTACTTC
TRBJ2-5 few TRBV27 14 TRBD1 CASRDVGGKETQYF TGTGCCAGCAGAGATGTAGGGGGCAAAGAGACCCAGTACTTC
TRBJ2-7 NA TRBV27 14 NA CASSLNPSAYEQYF TGTGCCAGCAGTTTAAACCCTTCGGCCTACGAGCAGTACTTC
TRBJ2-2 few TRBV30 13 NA CAWRSRGTGELFF TGTGCCTGGAGATCCAGGGGAACCGGGGAGCTGTTTTTT
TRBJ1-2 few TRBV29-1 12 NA CSASLDRYGYTF TGCAGCGCCTCACTTGACAGATATGGCTACACCTTC
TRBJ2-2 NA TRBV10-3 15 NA CAIASGSVNTGELFF TGTGCCATCGCCTCGGGATCAGTGAACACCGGGGAGCTGTTTTTT
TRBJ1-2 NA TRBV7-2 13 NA CASSSTDVNGYTF TGTGCCAGCAGCTCTACCGATGTAAATGGCTACACCTTC
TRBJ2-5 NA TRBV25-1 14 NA CASSEYPLWETQYF TGTGCCAGCAGTGAATACCCCCTGTGGGAGACCCAGTACTTC
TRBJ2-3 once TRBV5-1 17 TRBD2 CASSLGGTSGDTDTQYF TGCGCCAGCAGCTTGGGCGGGACTAGCGGGGACACAGATACGCAGTATTTT
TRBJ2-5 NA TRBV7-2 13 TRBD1 CATSRGQGETQYF TGTGCCACCTCCAGGGGACAGGGAGAGACCCAGTACTTC
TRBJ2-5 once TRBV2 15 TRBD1 CASNMDRGLRETQYF TGTGCCAGCAACATGGACAGGGGGCTTCGAGAGACCCAGTACTTC
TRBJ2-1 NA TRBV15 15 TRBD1 CATSRDWTGRREQFF TGTGCCACCAGCAGAGATTGGACAGGGCGGAGGGAGCAGTTCTTC
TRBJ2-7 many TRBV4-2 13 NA CASSQEAAREQYF TGTGCCAGCAGCCAAGAAGCTGCTAGGGAGCAGTACTTC
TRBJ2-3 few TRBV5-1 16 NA CASSGDSDLKADTQYF TGCGCCAGCAGCGGGGACTCGGACTTAAAGGCAGATACGCAGTATTTT
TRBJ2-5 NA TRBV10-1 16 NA CASSEAVRGPQETQYF TGCGCCAGCAGTGAGGCAGTCCGAGGGCCGCAAGAGACCCAGTACTTC
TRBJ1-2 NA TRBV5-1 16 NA CASSLDSPGDGGGYTF TGCGCCAGCAGCTTGGACAGTCCAGGGGACGGTGGGGGCTACACCTTC
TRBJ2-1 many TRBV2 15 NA CASSAWKATDNEQFF TGTGCCAGCAGTGCCTGGAAGGCCACCGACAATGAGCAGTTCTTC
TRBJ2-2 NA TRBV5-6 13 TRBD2 CASSLSGSGELFF TGTGCCAGCAGCTTGAGCGGGAGCGGGGAGCTGTTTTTT
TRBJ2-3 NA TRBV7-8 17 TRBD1 CASSLEGAGQGGDTQYF TGTGCCAGCAGCTTAGAAGGTGCCGGACAGGGGGGAGATACGCAGTATTTT
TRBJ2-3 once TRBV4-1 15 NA CASSQDGGGTDTQYF TGCGCCAGCAGCCAAGATGGGGGTGGCACAGATACGCAGTATTTT
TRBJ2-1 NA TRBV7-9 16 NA CASSPGQAGSYNEQFF TGTGCCAGCAGCCCCGGCCAGGCGGGGTCCTACAATGAGCAGTTCTTC
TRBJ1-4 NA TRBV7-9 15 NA CASSLPRLWGEKLFF TGTGCCAGCAGCTTACCGAGGTTGTGGGGCGAAAAACTGTTTTTT
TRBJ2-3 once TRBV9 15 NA CASSVVARKGDTQYF TGTGCCAGCAGCGTAGTAGCTAGGAAGGGGGATACGCAGTATTTT
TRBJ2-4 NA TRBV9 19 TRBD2 CASSPPWTSGGGAKSIQYF TGTGCCAGCAGCCCACCTTGGACTAGCGGGGGCGGGGCCAAAAGCATTCAGTACTTC
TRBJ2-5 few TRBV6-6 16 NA CASSFKQGSEEETQYF TGTGCCAGCAGTTTTAAACAGGGTTCTGAGGAAGAGACCCAGTACTTC
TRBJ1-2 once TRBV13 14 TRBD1 CASSFGQGDYGYTF TGTGCCAGCAGCTTCGGACAGGGGGACTATGGCTACACCTTC
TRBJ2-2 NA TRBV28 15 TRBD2 CASLLAGEPTGELFF TGTGCCAGCCTACTAGCGGGCGAACCCACCGGGGAGCTGTTTTTT
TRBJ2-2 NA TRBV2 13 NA CASSFQISGELFF TGTGCCAGCAGTTTCCAAATATCCGGGGAGCTGTTTTTT
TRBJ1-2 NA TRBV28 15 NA CASRNLLGGIHGYTF TGTGCCAGCAGAAATTTACTCGGGGGTATTCACGGCTACACCTTC
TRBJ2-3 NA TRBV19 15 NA CASSTAARATDTQYF TGTGCCAGTAGTACCGCCGCGCGGGCTACAGATACGCAGTATTTT
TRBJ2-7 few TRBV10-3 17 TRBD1 CAISPTGGQGAAYEQYF TGTGCCATCAGCCCCACCGGTGGGCAGGGGGCGGCCTACGAGCAGTACTTC
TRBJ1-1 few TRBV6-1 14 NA CASKPRERGTEAFF TGTGCCAGCAAACCCCGGGAGAGAGGGACTGAAGCTTTCTTT
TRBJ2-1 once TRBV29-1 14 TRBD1 CSAGDTGGHNEQFF TGCAGCGCTGGGGATACAGGGGGTCACAATGAGCAGTTCTTC
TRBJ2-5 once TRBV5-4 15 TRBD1 CASSTRQGAGETQYF TGTGCCAGCAGCACAAGACAGGGGGCGGGAGAGACCCAGTACTTC
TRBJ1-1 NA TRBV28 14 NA CASSLPSGGTEAFF TGTGCCAGCAGTTTGCCCAGTGGGGGCACTGAAGCTTTCTTT
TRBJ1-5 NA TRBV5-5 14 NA CASSLDLSNQPQHF TGTGCCAGCAGCCTAGACCTTAGCAATCAGCCCCAGCATTTT
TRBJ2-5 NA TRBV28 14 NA CASRVQGYQETQYF TGTGCCAGCAGAGTCCAGGGGTACCAAGAGACCCAGTACTTC
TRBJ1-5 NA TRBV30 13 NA CAWAQQGYQPQHF TGTGCCTGGGCTCAACAGGGTTATCAGCCCCAGCATTTT
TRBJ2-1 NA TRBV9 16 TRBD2 CASSVGTSVALDEQFF TGTGCCAGCAGCGTCGGGACTAGCGTCGCGTTGGATGAGCAGTTCTTC
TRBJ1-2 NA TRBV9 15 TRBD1 CASSVRAGQGSGYTF TGTGCCAGCAGCGTAAGGGCGGGACAGGGTTCCGGCTACACCTTC
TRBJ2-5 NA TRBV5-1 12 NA CASSEEGETQYF TGCGCCAGCAGCGAGGAGGGTGAGACCCAGTACTTC
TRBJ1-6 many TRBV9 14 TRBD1 CASRGEGAVAPLHF TGTGCCAGCAGGGGTGAGGGGGCGGTAGCACCCCTCCACTTT
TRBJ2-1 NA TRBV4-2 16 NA CASSQDSQGYYNEQFF TGTGCCAGCAGCCAAGATTCGCAGGGGTATTACAATGAGCAGTTCTTC